Presented here are 6 T cell receptor beta chains from one specimen sequenced in a study of T cells in Graves' hyperthyroidism and ophthalmopathy. The source material, RNA transcripts, was used to amplify TCR beta CDR3 regions. The HTBI primer set served for first-round RT-PCR of the TCR CDR3. In TCRdb, the multiplex PCR reads were re-called with MiXCR into one record per CDR3 protein. The repertoire consists of more than 500,000 distinct CDR3 sequences, with roughly 50% occurring once and the leading ten covering around a fifth. The sequenced material came from peripheral blood or thyroid tissue (not recorded which). The source of these receptors is an adult woman with Graves' disease, either hyperthyroidism or ophthalmopathy (not recorded which).

The rearrangement links TRBV5-1 to TRBJ1-1; TRBD1 aligns across 7 bases. The CDR3 runs to 16 residues. With 0 bases clipped from V and 3 bases from J, the junction kept 8 bases outside the gene matches. The V gene's germline CDR1 is SGHRS and CDR2 YFSETQ. CDR3 loop: CASSLGQGRIYTEAFF. CDR3 nucleotides: TGCGCCAGCAGCTTGGGACAGGGACGTATCTACACTGAAGCTTTCTTT.

V usage is TRBV10-2 and J usage is TRBJ1-2; D remains ambiguous. Germline CDR1 WSHSY, CDR2 SAAADI. The CDR3 length is 11 residues. V lost 8 bases, J lost 12 bases, and 16 bases lay in between. The CDR3 here is CASGQSSGNTF. The CDR3 DNA is TGCGCCAGCGGGCAGAGCTCTGGAAACACCTTC.

Only a few counts were recorded for this clonotype. This chain uses TRBV28 with TRBJ1-2, with a tentative D call TRBD1 (5 bases). This CDR3 comprises 14 residues. Looked up from germline, CDR1 is MDHEN and CDR2 is SYDVKM. Trimming cost V 2 bases and J 0 bases, with 7 bases left between them. CDR3 DNA sequence: TGTGCCAGCAGTTTACTGGGGGCTAACTATGGCTACACCTTC. Encoded protein: CASSLLGANYGYTF.

This clonotype was seen at least ten times. The chain carries TRBV29-1 and TRBJ2-5; 11 bases are a match to TRBD2. V was pared by 3 bases and J by 5 bases, with 5 bases of the junction left unmatched. Germline V gene data show CDR1 as SQVTM and CDR2 as ANQGSEA. CDR3 length: 14 amino acids. The chain's CDR3 is CSVDSLAGEETQYF. Written as DNA, the CDR3 is TGCAGCGTTGATTCACTAGCGGGAGAGGAGACCCAGTACTTC.

The rearrangement joins TRBV5-4 to TRBJ2-7; no reliable D call. The CDR3 sequence is 12 residues long. The ends were cut back, 9 bases at V and 3 bases at J, with 13 bases in the middle. Germline values: CDR1 SGHNT, CDR2 YYREEE (reference sequence). This CDR3 is CATQPTHYEQYF. The CDR3 DNA follows: TGTGCCACCCAACCCACCCACTACGAGCAGTACTTC.

The sample holds a few counts of this clonotype. CDR3 in DNA: TGTGCCAGCACCCCGGGGCTAGCGGGAGCCTACGAGCAGTACTTC. Residues: CASTPGLAGAYEQYF. The chain recombines TRBV28 with TRBJ2-7; 10 bases agree with TRBD2. Unmatched junction bases numbered 8, after V lost 7 bases and J lost 2 bases. Germline values: CDR1 MDHEN, CDR2 SYDVKM. The CDR3 runs 15 residues.